A single sample is the source of the 31 T cell receptor beta chains below, sequenced in a study of blood T cell repertoires in COVID-19. Profiling relied on immunoSEQ multiplex PCR, and the TCRdb table lists in-frame clones only, not all of them. The table records 46,000 or so clones, under 95% of them present only once. The sample comprised peripheral blood. All receptors derive from a man aged 65 to 79 with active COVID-19.

The chain joins TRBV20-1 to TRBJ2-3; 9 nucleotides line up with TRBD1. CDR3 length: 11 residues. The ends lost 7 bases at V and 4 bases at J; junction bases unmatched: 0. CDR1 is DFQATT, CDR2 SNEGSKA, per germline (reference sequence). This CDR3 reads CSGDRADTQYF. The CDR3 DNA follows: TGCAGTGGGGACAGGGCAGATACGCAGTATTTT.

J is TRBJ2-7 and V is TRBV19; no reliable D call. V lost 1 base and J 0 bases, leaving 4 bases between the germline ends. The CDR3 has 13 residues. The germline CDR1 and CDR2 sequences are LNHDA and SQIVND (reference sequence). As DNA, the CDR3 is TGTGCCAGTAGTATAGGGAGCTCCTACGAGCAGTACTTC. It yields the protein CASSIGSSYEQYF.

This clone has just one count. The J gene is TRBJ2-1, the V gene TRBV5-1; D is perhaps TRBD1 (5 bases). Germline CDR1 and CDR2: SGHRS and YFSETQ. The CDR3 contains 14 residues. V lost 1 base and J 6 bases, leaving 11 bases between the germline ends. This chain's CDR3 is CASSLQGLSNEQFF. CDR3 DNA sequence: TGCGCCAGCAGCTTGCAGGGTTTAAGCAATGAGCAGTTCTTC.

The CDR3 spells CASSQESRGGNQPQHF. CDR3 DNA sequence: TGTGCCAGCAGCCAAGAATCCAGGGGTGGCAATCAGCCCCAGCATTTT. The chain carries TRBV3-1 (or the pseudogene TRBV3-2) and TRBJ1-5; a weak D match, TRBD1 (6 bases). CDR3 length equals 16 residues. Germline CDR1 is LGHDT and CDR2 is YNNKEL (reference sequence). V lost 0 bases to trimming and J lost 2 bases, with 11 bases between them.

As regards this clone: An end of the junction differs from the germline gene, which may be a read error. This chain uses TRBV18 with TRBJ2-5, with TRBD1 matching 10 bases. The CDR3 loop spans 15 amino acids. CDR1 is KGHSH, CDR2 LQKENI, per germline. CDR3 DNA sequence: TGTGCCAGCTCACCTCGGGACAGGGGTGAAGAGGCCCAGTACTTC. Translated: CASSPRDRGEEAQYF.

The CDR3, as DNA: TGTGCCAGCAGCCGGTGGGACAGGGAAGAGACCCAGTACTTC. Translation gives CASSRWDREETQYF. V and J are TRBV3-1 (or the pseudogene TRBV3-2) and TRBJ2-5; 9 bases agree with TRBD1. V lost 4 bases, J lost 3 bases, and 3 bases stayed unmatched. The CDR3 runs to 14 residues. Germline V lookup: CDR1 LGHDT, CDR2 YNNKEL (reference sequence).

This chain links TRBV5-1 with TRBJ2-1, with 9 bases that match TRBD2. Losses at the gene ends were 2 bases for V and 3 bases for J; bases not matched to a gene: 6. From germline, CDR1 is SGHRS and CDR2 YFSETQ. The CDR3 covers 16 residues. CDR3 sequence: CASSLTSSGVYNEQFF. CDR3 in DNA: TGCGCCAGCAGCTTAACTTCTAGCGGGGTCTACAATGAGCAGTTCTTC.

This chain uses TRBV19 with TRBJ2-4; 10 nucleotides match TRBD1. Germline CDR1 is LNHDA and CDR2 is SQIVND (reference sequence). The CDR3 covers 19 residues. V lost 4 bases, J lost 0 bases, and 12 bases stayed unmatched. In nucleotides, the CDR3 is TGTGCCAGTAGTACCCTATACGGACAGGGGGTTGTAGCCAAAAACATTCAGTACTTC. Its translation: CASSTLYGQGVVAKNIQYF.

The chain has TRBV30 and TRBJ2-7, with D hard to call. CDR1 GTSNPN and CDR2 SVGIG come from the germline V gene (reference sequence). V was clipped by 5 bases and J by 3 bases, with 8 bases between them. This CDR3 contains 11 residues. The CDR3: CAWGQFYEQYF. CDR3 nucleotides: TGTGCCTGGGGGCAGTTCTACGAGCAGTACTTC.

J is TRBJ1-2 and V is TRBV18, with D perhaps matching TRBD1 (6 bases). V dropped 6 bases and J dropped 4 bases, with 12 bases sitting between them. Germline CDR1 and CDR2: KGHSH and LQKENI. This CDR3 has 13 amino acids. DNA for the CDR3: TGTGCCAGCTCTCCGGGGGGGGCCTATGGCTACACCTTC. Its translation: CASSPGGAYGYTF.

This chain uses TRBV6-5 with TRBJ1-2; D is perhaps TRBD1 (6 bases). The germline gives CDR1 MNHEY, CDR2 SVGAGI. V was clipped by 6 bases and J by 4 bases, with 18 bases between them. The length of the CDR3 is 15 residues. The CDR3 is CASRWTARSTYGYTF. CDR3 sequence (DNA): TGTGCCAGCAGGTGGACAGCCCGGAGTACCTATGGCTACACCTTC.

The table lists this clone with a few counts. This chain connects TRBV4-3 to TRBJ1-2; D is possibly TRBD1 (6 bases). The CDR3 is made up of 16 amino acids. Looked up from germline, CDR1 is LGHNA and CDR2 is YSLEER. Trimming shortened V by 4 bases and J by 5 bases, and 20 bases separated the two germline ends. CDR3 nucleotide sequence: TGCGCCAGCAGCCCCAGTAAGAGGACAGACTTATATGGCTACACCTTC. This sequence encodes CASSPSKRTDLYGYTF.

The genes are TRBV18 and TRBJ2-7, with 8 bases that match TRBD1. The germline gives CDR1 KGHSH, CDR2 LQKENI. V dropped 4 bases and J dropped 5; count of bases not matched to a gene: 16. The CDR3 covers 17 residues. This chain's CDR3 is CASSLDLPGTGLHEQYF. CDR3 coding DNA: TGTGCCAGCTCACTCGACCTCCCCGGGACAGGCCTCCACGAGCAGTACTTC.

This clone is medium-sized (0.01 to 0.1%) by share. The gene calls are TRBV30 and TRBJ2-3; D is perhaps TRBD2 (6 bases). Trimming stripped 1 base from V and 0 bases from J, with 11 bases between. The CDR3 is 15 amino acids. The germline gives CDR1 GTSNPN, CDR2 SVGIG (reference sequence). The DNA for the CDR3 is TGTGCCTGGAGTGCTCCTAGCGCTAGCACAGATACGCAGTATTTT. Its protein product is CAWSAPSASTDTQYF.

The chain is built from TRBV7-6 and TRBJ1-2, with TRBD1 matching 8 bases. The V gene end was trimmed by 5 bases and the J gene end by 4 bases; junction bases not matched to a gene: 9. Germline CDR1 reads SGHVS; CDR2 reads FNYEAQ. CDR3 length: 15 residues. CDR3 protein: CASSPSRGRAYGYTF. CDR3 DNA sequence: TGTGCCAGCAGCCCATCCAGGGGGCGCGCCTATGGCTACACCTTC. The variable domain in full, with the rest retrieved from reference TRBV7-6 and TRBJ1-2, is GAGVSQSPRYKVTKRGQDVALRCDPISGHVSLYWYRQALGQGPEFLTYFNYEAQQDKSGLPNDRFSAERPEGSISTLTIQRTEQRDSAMYRCASSPSRGRAYGYTFGSGTRLTVV.

The chain links TRBV11-3 to TRBJ2-3; possibly TRBD2 for D (6 bases). Germline values: CDR1 SGHNT, CDR2 YENEEA. This CDR3 comprises 13 residues. The germline V and J ends were trimmed by 1 base and 11 bases, with 13 bases remaining between them. CDR3 nucleotide sequence: TGTGCCAGCAGCTTAGCACAGGCGGGAATGCAGTATTTT. This translates into CASSLAQAGMQYF.

The V call is TRBV7-3, the J call TRBJ2-3; D uncertain. There are 13 residues in the CDR3. Germline CDR1 reads SGHTA; CDR2 reads FQGTGA. Trimming pared 5 bases from V and 5 bases from J, leaving 11 bases between. CDR3 bases: TGTGCCAGCAGCCTATCCCTCGGAGATACGCAGTATTTT. Its protein is CASSLSLGDTQYF.

V gene TRBV28 combines with J gene TRBJ2-3; 11 positions agree with TRBD2. CDR1 MDHEN and CDR2 SYDVKM come from the germline V gene. The V and J ends lost 4 bases and 3 bases, in that order; junction bases with no gene match: 12. The CDR3 covers 18 residues. CDR3: CASSYPTLTSGVTDTQYF. DNA of the CDR3: TGTGCCAGCAGTTACCCCACCCTGACTAGCGGGGTGACAGATACGCAGTATTTT.

The chain uses TRBV28 and TRBJ2-7, with TRBD2 as a possible D gene (7 bases). The V gene lost 6 bases and the J gene lost 0 bases, with 15 bases spanning the gap. There are 15 residues in the CDR3. CDR1 is MDHEN, CDR2 SYDVKM, per germline. Here the CDR3 DNA reads TGTGCCAGCAGCTCCTCGGGGGGCGGCTCCTACGAGCAGTACTTC. Translating gives CASSSSGGGSYEQYF.

In DNA form, the CDR3 reads TGTGCCAGCAGCCAAGATGGCGGGAGCTACCAAGAGACCCAGTACTTC. Translating it yields CASSQDGGSYQETQYF. This chain joins TRBV4-2 and TRBJ2-5; 7 bases fit TRBD2. This CDR3 region has 16 residues. V lost 0 bases and J lost 0; bases outside the gene matches: 4. Per germline, CDR1 LGHNA and CDR2 YNFKEQ.

The chain's CDR3 is CASSQARDTPNYGYTF. CDR3 DNA sequence: TGCGCCAGCAGCCAAGCCCGGGACACCCCGAACTATGGCTACACCTTC. This rearrangement joins TRBV4-3 to TRBJ1-2, with D perhaps TRBD1 (6 bases). The V gene's germline CDR1 is LGHNA and CDR2 YSLEER. The CDR3 sequence is 16 residues long. The V end lost 1 base, the J end lost 2 bases, and 14 bases lay between the germline ends.

The chain is built from TRBV7-2 and TRBJ2-1; TRBD2 matches at 9 bases. Per the germline V gene, CDR1 is SGHTA and CDR2 is FQGNSA. The CDR3 has 16 amino acids. J gave up 7 bases and V 1 base, and 8 bases lay outside the gene matches. This CDR3 reads CASSLGGAGGGNEQFF. The CDR3 DNA reads as TGTGCCAGCAGCTTAGGAGGAGCGGGAGGCGGGAATGAGCAGTTCTTC.

The chain joins TRBV12-3 or TRBV12-4 to TRBJ2-1; D not resolved. V was trimmed by 6 bases and J by 8 bases, leaving 11 bases between them. The CDR3 consists of 12 residues. CDR3 coding DNA: TGTGCCAGCAGAAACGACTCCTATGAGCAGTTCTTC. It codes for CASRNDSYEQFF.

The gene calls are TRBV19 and TRBJ1-5, with D maybe TRBD1 (5 bases). The CDR3 has 14 residues. Germline CDR1 reads LNHDA; CDR2 reads SQIVND (reference sequence). Trimming took 5 bases from V and 4 from J, leaving 12 bases between them. The CDR3 is CASSFQGENQPQHF. In nucleotides, the CDR3 is TGTGCCAGTAGTTTCCAGGGCGAGAATCAGCCCCAGCATTTT.

The V gene is TRBV5-6, the J gene TRBJ2-7; the D gene is possibly TRBD1 (6 bases). This CDR3 region has 15 residues. The germline V and J ends were trimmed by 4 bases and 2 bases, with 16 bases remaining between them. In germline, CDR1 is SGHDT, CDR2 YYEEEE. This CDR3 reads CASSPTGLGTYEQYF. The CDR3 DNA reads as TGTGCCAGCAGCCCCACAGGGTTGGGAACCTACGAGCAGTACTTC.

The CDR3 region has the DNA TGTGCCAGCAAGTTGACGGGACAGACCATGAACACTGAAGCTTTCTTT. It encodes CASKLTGQTMNTEAFF. The chain is built from TRBV2 and TRBJ1-1, with 7 bases identical to TRBD1. Germline V gene sequence: CDR1 SNHLY, CDR2 FYNNEI. The V segment lost 7 bases and the J segment 0 bases; nucleotides outside the gene matches: 11. This CDR3 contains 16 residues.

The V and J genes are TRBV5-4 and TRBJ2-3, with a weak D call TRBD2 (5 bases). The CDR3 has 15 residues. Trimming pared 4 bases from V and 4 bases from J, leaving 16 bases between. Germline V gene lookup returns CDR1 SGHNT and CDR2 YYREEE (reference sequence). CDR3: CASSRRNPAADTQYF. Here the CDR3 DNA reads TGTGCCAGCAGCCGGAGGAACCCCGCCGCAGATACGCAGTATTTT.

V usage is TRBV7-2 and J usage is TRBJ1-6; 7 bases fit TRBD1. This CDR3 is built from 14 residues. Unmatched junction bases numbered 5, after V lost 5 bases and J lost 7 bases. The germline V gene encodes CDR1 SGHTA and CDR2 FQGNSA. As DNA, the CDR3 is TGTGCCAGCAGCAAACAGGGGCCCAATTCACCCCTCCACTTT. Protein: CASSKQGPNSPLHF.

The V gene is TRBV7-9, the J gene TRBJ2-3; 7 bases are a match to TRBD1. This CDR3 is built from 14 residues. Unmatched junction bases numbered 7, after V lost 5 bases and J lost 5 bases. Germline V gene sequence: CDR1 SEHNR, CDR2 FQNEAQ (reference sequence). CDR3 DNA: TGTGCCAGCAGCATTGGGACAGCCATAGATACGCAGTATTTT. It codes for CASSIGTAIDTQYF. Combining the CDR3 with reference TRBV7-9 and TRBJ2-3 gives the whole variable domain DTGVSQNPRHKITKRGQNVTFRCDPISEHNRLYWYRQTLGQGPEFLTYFQNEAQLEKSRLLSDRFSAERPKGSFSTLEIQRTEQGDSAMYLCASSIGTAIDTQYFGPGTRLTVL.

This sequence joins TRBV27 and TRBJ1-6; D remains ambiguous. The length of the CDR3 is 13 residues. V was pared by 7 bases and J by 5 bases, with 9 bases between. Germline V gene lookup returns CDR1 MNHEY and CDR2 SMNVEV (reference sequence). CDR3 region: CASKGTNNSPLHF. CDR3 DNA: TGTGCCAGCAAAGGTACTAATAATTCACCCCTCCACTTT.

The chain recombines TRBV13 with TRBJ2-7; 7 bases align to TRBD1. Trimming took 5 bases from V and 2 from J; bases not matched to a gene: 15. CDR3 length: 17 amino acids. Germline V CDR1 and CDR2: PRHDT, FYEKMQ (reference sequence). The DNA of the CDR3 is TGTGCCAGCAGCCAAAGGGTCGCAACAGGGGCACCCTACGAGCAGTACTTC. Translating gives CASSQRVATGAPYEQYF. The full variable domain, rest sourced from reference TRBV13 and TRBJ2-7, is AAGVIQSPRHLIKEKRETATLKCYPIPRHDTVYWYQQGPGQDPQFLISFYEKMQSDKGSIPDRFSAQQFSDYHSELNMSSLELGDSALYFCASSQRVATGAPYEQYFGPGTRLTVT.